This record concerns one T cell receptor (beta chain) sequence. TCRdb's table, derived via immunoSEQ multiplex PCR, lists solely in-frame clones and lacks some. The sample holds fewer than 15,000 clones, roughly four fifths seen once. The sample is drawn from a study of sequential checkpoint blockade in melanoma. Study-wide context: After both sequences, patients received maintenance nivolumab.

Regarding treatment: randomized to nivolumab then ipilimumab (arm A) or the reverse (arm B). Live CD3+CD8+ CD19− CD56− cells were sorted from PBMCs. The specimen comprised CD8+ T cells sorted from blood (inferred from file names), sampled from a patient given nivolumab and ipilimumab in sequence. The receptor was isolated from a human donor with melanoma.

The CDR3 loop is CAIGDSSYEQYF. Here the CDR3 DNA reads TGTGCCATCGGAGACAGTTCCTACGAGCAGTACTTC. This chain uses TRBV10-3 with TRBJ2-7; weak D call: TRBD1 (5 bases). The CDR3 runs to 12 residues. The V gene lost 8 bases and the J gene lost 1 base, with 9 bases spanning the gap. Germline CDR1 ENHRY, CDR2 SYGVKD.